This TCR beta chain was captured by sequencing in a study of a mutant IDH1 vaccine in newly diagnosed glioma. V was trimmed by 3 bases and J by 4 bases, leaving 14 bases between them. Germline loops: CDR1 SGDLS, CDR2 YYNGEE. The CDR3 loop spans 14 amino acids. Concerning this clone: Its antigen remains unidentified.

Only in-frame clones appear in the TCRdb table, and some are missing; sequencing was by immunoSEQ multiplex PCR. The sample includes more than 35,000 clones, 80% to 85% of them seen just once. The sample's time point: week 35, safety follow-up. One vaccine dose held 300 ug of mutant IDH1 20-mer peptide and came with topical imiquimod. The specimen comprised PBMCs, sampled from a glioma patient whose treatment included an IDH1 peptide vaccine. The chain joins TRBV9 to TRBJ2-7; the D call may be TRBD1 or TRBD2 (6 bases each). The receptor comes from a woman in her thirties or forties with glioma. Some clones in this sample may be carry-over from other donors' samples. The CDR3 is CASSAGGHSYEQYF. CDR3 in DNA: TGTGCCAGCAGCGCTGGGGGGCATTCGTACGAGCAGTACTTC.